This TCR beta chain was sequenced for a study of blood T cell repertoires in COVID-19. Study information: COVID-19 samples, acute and convalescent, were from the United States, Italy and Spain.

Here immunoSEQ multiplex PCR was the method, and the copy in TCRdb shows in-frame clones only, minus some. The table records a few hundred thousand clones, around 87% of them present only once. Germline CDR1 is WNHNN and CDR2 is SYGVQD (reference sequence). Trimming stripped 6 bases from V and 3 bases from J, with 9 bases between. This CDR3 spans 13 amino acids. Source material: PBMCs or T cells enriched from blood (not recorded which). This chain links TRBV10-1 with TRBJ1-5, with D possibly being TRBD1 (5 bases). This clonotype originated in a man aged 35-49 years in a cohort exposed to, infected with or recovered from COVID-19 (not recorded which). CDR3: CASSGQNNQPQHF. In nucleotides, the CDR3 is TGCGCCAGCAGCGGACAAAACAATCAGCCCCAGCATTTT.